This TCR beta chain was captured by sequencing in a study of OX40 agonist ivuxolimab in advanced cancers. Study information: Patients assigned to dose escalation were diagnosed with hepatocellular carcinoma, melanoma, renal cell or head and neck cancer. Prior checkpoint blockade (anti-PD-1, anti-PD-L1 or anti-CTLA-4) was permitted; about 40% had it. Partial responses were achieved by three patients, one with hepatocellular carcinoma and two with cutaneous melanoma.

The germline gives CDR1 SSHAT, CDR2 FNYEAQ (reference sequence). Trimming cost V 5 bases and J 3 bases, with 11 bases left between them. The CDR3 totals 13 residues. At baseline, cycle 4 day 1, and cycle 7 day 1, blood was sampled. TCRdb's table, derived via immunoSEQ multiplex PCR, lists solely in-frame clones and lacks some. Of roughly 91,000 clones listed, more than 95% were seen once; the top ten hold around 2%. The chain is built from TRBV7-7 and TRBJ2-7; no reliable D call. This specimen was CD4+ or CD8+ T cells sorted from blood, taken in a trial of the OX40 agonist ivuxolimab. This TCR came from an adult with an advanced solid tumor such as melanoma, head and neck, liver or kidney cancer. DNA of the CDR3: TGTGCCAGCAGCGCAGGTAAAGGCTACGAGCAGTACTTC. This encodes CASSAGKGYEQYF.